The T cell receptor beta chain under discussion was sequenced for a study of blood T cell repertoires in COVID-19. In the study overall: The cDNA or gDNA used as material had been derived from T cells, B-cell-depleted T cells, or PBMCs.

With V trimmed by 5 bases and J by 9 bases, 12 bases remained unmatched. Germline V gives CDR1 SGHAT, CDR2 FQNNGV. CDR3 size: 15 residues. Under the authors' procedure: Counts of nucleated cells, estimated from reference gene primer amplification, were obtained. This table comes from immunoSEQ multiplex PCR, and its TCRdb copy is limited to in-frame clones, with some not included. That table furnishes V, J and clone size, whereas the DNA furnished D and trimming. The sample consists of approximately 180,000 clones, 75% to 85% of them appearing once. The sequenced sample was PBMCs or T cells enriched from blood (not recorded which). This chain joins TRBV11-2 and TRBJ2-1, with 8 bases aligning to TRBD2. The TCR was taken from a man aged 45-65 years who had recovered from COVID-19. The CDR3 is CASSVASGLGPEQFF. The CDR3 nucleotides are TGTGCCAGCAGCGTAGCCTCGGGACTAGGACCTGAGCAGTTCTTC.